This T cell receptor (beta chain) was recovered during a study of shared clonotypes between healthy human individuals. The study's findings and limits: Clonotypes shared by all four sorted-subset donors had higher generation probabilities than non-shared clonotypes.

Libraries were prepared by immunoSEQ multiplex PCR; TCRdb keeps only in-frame clonotypes and omits some of them. Of some 1,400,000 clones listed, 96% are singletons. With V trimmed by 0 bases and J by 4 bases, 12 bases remained unmatched. Germline V lookup: CDR1 SGHDN, CDR2 FVKESK. The CDR3 loop spans 18 amino acids. This clone was counted only a few times. Its antigen is unidentified. The gene calls are TRBV14 and TRBJ2-7; 10 bases are shared with TRBD2. Sequencing was done on a sample of naive CD4+ T cells sorted from blood. Subset noted: CD45RA+ positively selected. The TCR comes from a man in his thirties or forties in good health. The CDR3 DNA follows: TGTGCCAGCAGCCAAGATTACCGGCTAGCGGGAGTGGGTTACGAGCAGTACTTC. Encoded protein: CASSQDYRLAGVGYEQYF.